The 30 T cell receptor beta chains reported below all come from one sample, sequenced in a study of blood T cells in healthy people across ages. A second PCR of about 7 to 12 cycles used a sample-barcoded 5' primer and a J-beta primer mix. TCRdb processed the 5' RACE reads anew with MiXCR; each CDR3 protein has one entry. This repertoire shows 1,500,000 or so distinct CDR3 sequences, approximately 63% found once; its top ten account for about 6.7%. Sequences were obtained from blood. These receptors all stem from a man aged 18 to 30 in good health.

The chain has TRBV12-3 or TRBV12-4 and TRBJ2-1; D not resolved. This CDR3 is 15 amino acids long. Trimming removed 3 bases from V and 4 bases from J, with 13 bases in between. In nucleotides, the CDR3 is TGTGCCAGCAGTTTGGTCGGCTGGGGATACAATGAGCAGTTCTTC. This encodes CASSLVGWGYNEQFF.

The V gene is TRBV7-8, the J gene TRBJ2-1; no firm D call. V lost 4 bases and J lost 0, with 10 bases in between. CDR1 and CDR2 from the germline V gene are SGHVS and FQNEAQ. The CDR3 is made up of 15 amino acids. The CDR3 is CASSSVTRSYNEQFF. The CDR3 DNA reads as TGTGCCAGCAGCTCCGTGACTCGCTCCTACAATGAGCAGTTCTTC.

This clonotype was detected once. The chain couples TRBV15 to TRBJ2-5; TRBD1 aligns across 9 bases. The end of the DNA fits TRBJ2-7 better, so the J call may be wrong. CDR1 LNHNV and CDR2 YYDKDF come from the germline V gene (reference sequence). This CDR3 spans 14 amino acids. The chain's CDR3 is CATSRDRGFDEQYF. The CDR3 DNA reads as TGTGCCACCAGCAGGGACAGGGGCTTTGACGAGCAGTACTTC.

This clonotype was counted only a few times. V usage is TRBV12-3 or TRBV12-4 and J usage is TRBJ2-7, with a possible D match to TRBD1 (5 bases). The CDR3 spans 14 residues. V dropped 3 bases and J dropped 2 bases, with 11 bases sitting between them. This CDR3 reads CASSFPRVPYEQYF. The CDR3 coding sequence is TGTGCCAGCAGTTTCCCCAGGGTCCCCTACGAGCAGTACTTC.

This chain connects TRBV20-1 to TRBJ2-3; D is perhaps TRBD1 (6 bases). Germline V gives CDR1 DFQATT, CDR2 SNEGSKA (reference sequence). Between the trimmed V and J ends, which lost 6 bases and 2 bases, there was a span of 18 bases. CDR3 length: 15 amino acids. The CDR3 region has the DNA TGCAGTGCCACAATCCCGACAGGCGACACAGATACGCAGTATTTT. As protein: CSATIPTGDTDTQYF.

The rearrangement joins TRBV7-6 to TRBJ2-3; D ambiguous. This CDR3 contains 14 residues. Trimming stripped 1 base from V and 6 bases from J, with 11 bases between. CDR1 and CDR2 (germline): SGHVS, FNYEAQ. The DNA for the CDR3 is TGTGCCAGCAGCTTAGGATCGACATTTGATACGCAGTATTTT. This gives the protein CASSLGSTFDTQYF.

The V call is TRBV6-5, the J call TRBJ2-5; 9 nucleotides match TRBD2. The CDR3 has 14 amino acids. Unmatched junction bases numbered 7, after V lost 6 bases and J lost 5 bases. The V gene's germline CDR1 is MNHEY and CDR2 SVGAGI. The CDR3 loop reads CASRSGTSRETQYF. CDR3 nucleotide sequence: TGTGCCAGCAGGTCCGGGACTAGCCGCGAGACCCAGTACTTC.

The chain recombines TRBV27 with TRBJ2-7; either TRBD1 or TRBD2 may fit D (5 bases each). The DNA end is more similar to TRBJ2-5, so the J call may be wrong. From germline, CDR1 is MNHEY and CDR2 SMNVEV (reference sequence). CDR3 size: 14 residues. The DNA of the CDR3 is TGTGCCAGCAGTTTAGGTTTCGGGGCGGAGACCCAGTACTTC. This codes for CASSLGFGAETQYF.

The V and J genes are TRBV20-1 and TRBJ1-1; D gene uncertain. The CDR3 runs to 15 residues. CDR1 and CDR2 from the germline V gene are DFQATT and SNEGSKA (reference sequence). V was pared by 6 bases and J by 6 bases, with 23 bases between. CDR3 nucleotide sequence: TGCAGTGCACCAACCCGGCGGGCCCGAGACGCTGAAGCTTTCTTT. Translation: CSAPTRRARDAEAFF.

DNA of the CDR3: TGTGCCAGCAGCCAAGCCAAGGGTAGGGGGACAGATACGCAGTATTTT. Translated, it gives CASSQAKGRGTDTQYF. The chain combines TRBV3-1 with TRBJ2-3; perhaps TRBD1 as D (6 bases). The CDR3 runs to 16 residues. CDR1 is LGHDT and CDR2 is YNNKEL in the germline V gene (reference sequence). V lost 1 base to trimming and J lost 3 bases, with 14 bases between them.

This clonotype was picked up a small number of times. The CDR3 reads CASSSVERPVEQYF. CDR3 nucleotides: TGTGCCAGCAGCTCGGTCGAGAGGCCCGTCGAGCAGTACTTC. The rearrangement joins TRBV7-9 to TRBJ2-7; D ambiguous. Germline V gene data show CDR1 as SEHNR and CDR2 as FQNEAQ (reference sequence). V shed 4 bases and J shed 6 bases, with 16 bases lying between them. This CDR3 has 14 residues.

This clonotype was recorded once. A much larger clone lies a single base off, so this may be a read error. The gene calls are TRBV4-1 and TRBJ2-5; D gene ambiguous. Trimming removed 0 bases from V and 2 bases from J, with 19 bases in between. Germline V CDR1 and CDR2: MGHRA, YSYEKL. The length of the CDR3 is 18 residues. For the CDR3, the DNA is TGCGCCAGCAGCCAAGATCCGGAAGGTTCGGAGCTACAAGAGACCCAGTACTTC. This gives the protein CASSQDPEGSELQETQYF.

The J gene is TRBJ2-7, the V gene TRBV7-2; the match to TRBD2 covers 7 bases. The CDR3 extends over 13 amino acids. Per germline, CDR1 SGHTA and CDR2 FQGNSA. The trim removed 5 bases at V and 6 bases at J, leaving 7 bases unmatched. The CDR3 bases are TGTGCCAGCAGCCCCCAACTAGCGCGCGAGCAGTACTTC. Encoded protein: CASSPQLAREQYF.

The genes are TRBV29-1 and TRBJ1-1; the D gene is possibly TRBD1 (6 bases). The germline gives CDR1 SQVTM, CDR2 ANQGSEA. The V end was cut by 7 bases, the J end by 2 bases, with 11 bases between. CDR3 length: 12 amino acids. The CDR3 sequence is CSGGGTNTEAFF. Here the CDR3 DNA reads TGCAGCGGGGGGGGCACCAACACTGAAGCTTTCTTT.

The DNA of the CDR3 is TGTGCCAGCATGGCAGGATCCTACGAGCAGTACTTC. Translated: CASMAGSYEQYF. J is TRBJ2-7 and V is TRBV6-1; D remains ambiguous. There are 12 residues in the CDR3. Trimming removed 7 bases from V and 1 base from J, with 8 bases in between. Germline V gives CDR1 MNHNS, CDR2 SASEGT.

This rearrangement joins TRBV20-1 to TRBJ2-7; D may be TRBD2 (5 bases). V shed 2 bases and J shed 3 bases, with 14 bases lying between them. This CDR3 has 14 residues. The V gene's germline CDR1 is DFQATT and CDR2 SNEGSKA (reference sequence). DNA for the CDR3: TGCAGTGCTAGACCTCCGGAGGTGGACTACGAGCAGTACTTC. Translating it yields CSARPPEVDYEQYF.

V and J are TRBV4-1 and TRBJ2-7; D remains unclear. The CDR3 is 14 amino acids. Between the trimmed V and J ends, which lost 5 bases and 7 bases, there was a span of 18 bases. In germline, CDR1 is MGHRA, CDR2 YSYEKL. CDR3 protein: CASSTTASLREQYF. The DNA for the CDR3 is TGCGCCAGCAGCACAACCGCCTCCTTAAGGGAGCAGTACTTC.

This clonotype was counted only a few times. The J gene is TRBJ2-5, the V gene TRBV29-1; no reliable D call. CDR3 length: 13 residues. V gave up 8 bases and J gave up 0 bases, with 13 bases separating them. Germline V CDR1 and CDR2: SQVTM, ANQGSEA. Here the CDR3 DNA reads TGCAGCACCGTCAGGCAGGACCAAGAGACCCAGTACTTC. Translation: CSTVRQDQETQYF.

This chain connects TRBV9 to TRBJ1-5; D unresolved. This CDR3 contains 15 residues. Trimming left V 0 bases short and J 7 bases short, with 14 bases between. Germline lookup yields CDR1 SGDLS and CDR2 YYNGEE. Written as DNA, the CDR3 is TGTGCCAGCAGCGTAGGACACCAAGGACGGCAGCCCCAGCATTTT. This encodes CASSVGHQGRQPQHF. The complete variable domain, with remaining parts taken from reference TRBV9 and TRBJ1-5, reads DSGVTQTPKHLITATGQRVTLRCSPRSGDLSVYWYQQSLDQGLQFLIQYYNGEERAKGNILERFSAQQFPDLHSELNLSSLELGDSALYFCASSVGHQGRQPQHFGDGTRLSIL.

This rearrangement joins TRBV4-1 to TRBJ1-1, with D uncertain. Looked up from germline, CDR1 is MGHRA and CDR2 is YSYEKL. V was clipped by 0 bases and J by 8 bases, with 16 bases between them. CDR3 length: 15 residues. This CDR3 is CASSQEVGWQAEAFF. The CDR3 nucleotides read TGCGCCAGCAGCCAAGAGGTGGGGTGGCAGGCCGAAGCTTTCTTT.

The rearrangement joins TRBV9 to TRBJ2-3, with D possibly matching TRBD1 (7 bases). The CDR3 is 14 residues long. Germline V gene data show CDR1 as SGDLS and CDR2 as YYNGEE. V was shortened by 2 bases and J by 6 bases, with 13 bases between the two germline ends. The CDR3 nucleotides are TGTGCCAGCAGCGTGGCGACAGGGAGGGATACGCAGTATTTT. Translated: CASSVATGRDTQYF.

As for this clonotype: At one boundary the junction diverges from the germline segment, which might be a read error. The chain recombines TRBV4-1 with TRBJ1-4; D is unresolved. CDR3 length equals 13 residues. Germline-derived CDR1 and CDR2 are MGHRA and YSYEKL. In DNA, the CDR3 is TGCGCCGGCAGCCAAGGAAGGCGGGAAAAACTGTTTTTT. Translation gives CAGSQGRREKLFF.

The rearrangement uses TRBV3-1 and TRBJ2-3, with 8 positions matching TRBD2. The V and J ends lost 1 base and 1 base, in that order; junction bases with no gene match: 4. The V gene's germline CDR1 is LGHDT and CDR2 YNNKEL (reference sequence). CDR3 length: 16 amino acids. The CDR3: CASSQVYGGGTDTQYF. The CDR3 DNA is TGTGCCAGCAGCCAAGTGTACGGGGGGGGCACAGATACGCAGTATTTT.

The V gene is TRBV27, the J gene TRBJ2-1; 7 bases align to TRBD2. V lost 4 bases, J lost 3 bases, and 9 bases stayed unmatched. This CDR3 has 16 residues. Germline-derived CDR1 and CDR2 are MNHEY and SMNVEV (reference sequence). The CDR3 region is CASSSREGPHYNEQFF. CDR3 in DNA: TGTGCCAGCAGTTCGAGGGAGGGCCCCCACTACAATGAGCAGTTCTTC.

This clonotype was seen a handful of times. The chain combines TRBV9 with TRBJ2-2, with a weak D call TRBD1 (6 bases). The CDR3 extends over 17 amino acids. Germline-derived CDR1 and CDR2 are SGDLS and YYNGEE. Trimming cost V 0 bases and J 4 bases, with 16 bases left between them. CDR3 region: CASSVDRGWSSTGELFF. As DNA, the CDR3 is TGTGCCAGCAGCGTAGATAGGGGGTGGTCGAGCACCGGGGAGCTGTTTTTT.

The chain carries TRBV15 and TRBJ2-1; D gene uncertain. V dropped 0 bases and J dropped 3 bases, with 9 bases sitting between them. The CDR3 length is 15 residues. CDR1 and CDR2 (germline): LNHNV, YYDKDF (reference sequence). The CDR3 spells CATSRDPTVYNEQFF. The CDR3 DNA sequence: TGTGCCACCAGCAGAGATCCAACAGTCTACAATGAGCAGTTCTTC.

The rearrangement uses TRBV5-1 and TRBJ2-7; the match to TRBD1 covers 9 bases. Germline trimming cut 4 bases from V and 5 bases from J; bases unmatched to any gene: 10. CDR1 is SGHRS, CDR2 YFSETQ, per germline. The CDR3 has 15 amino acids. CDR3 nucleotides: TGCGCCAGCAGCCCGGGACAGGGCAGGCTGCACGAGCAGTACTTC. Translation gives CASSPGQGRLHEQYF.

The chain uses TRBV6-6 and TRBJ2-1, with 7 bases matching TRBD2. V was pared by 2 bases and J by 2 bases, with 3 bases of the junction left unmatched. The germline V gene encodes CDR1 MNHNY and CDR2 SVGAGI (reference sequence). The CDR3 is made up of 15 amino acids. The CDR3 DNA reads as TGTGCCAGCAGTTACGAGGGAGGGGCCTACAATGAGCAGTTCTTC. This sequence encodes CASSYEGGAYNEQFF.

V gene TRBV20-1 combines with J gene TRBJ2-5, with D perhaps matching TRBD1 (6 bases). The CDR3 has 12 amino acids. Between the trimmed V and J ends, which lost 6 bases and 11 bases, there was a span of 19 bases. CDR1 and CDR2 (germline): DFQATT, SNEGSKA (reference sequence). The CDR3 nucleotides are TGCAGTGCCTCCTGGGGGACAAGGGAGCAGTACTTC. Encoded protein: CSASWGTREQYF.

As for this clonotype: An end of the junction differs from the germline gene, which may be a read error. The gene calls are TRBV20-1 and TRBJ2-1; 11 nucleotides line up with TRBD2. The V gene's germline CDR1 is DFQATT and CDR2 SNEGSKA (reference sequence). This CDR3 comprises 15 residues. The CDR3 DNA follows: TGCGGTGCTAGACTACTAGCGGGAGTTTTAAATGAGCAGTTCTTC. This codes for CGARLLAGVLNEQFF.